One and the same sample provided the 16 T cell receptor beta chains below, sequenced in a study of cytomegalovirus exposure and HLA in healthy donors. Vbeta (60) and Jbeta (13) primers were used in the PCR. TCRdb's copy holds only in-frame clones and misses some; the assay was immunoSEQ multiplex PCR. The sample carries tens of thousands of clones, 86% recorded once. The sequenced material came from PBMCs. All receptors come from a woman between 40 and 55 years old in good health and CMV-seropositive.

The rearrangement uses TRBV4-3 and TRBJ2-3; maybe TRBD1 (6 bases). The CDR3 contains 22 residues. Germline CDR1 LGHNA, CDR2 YSLEER. The V and J ends lost 1 base and 2 bases respectively, with 31 bases between them. CDR3 DNA: TGCGCCAGCAGCCAAGGCCAACAGGGACCTCCGAACCGGGCGAACCACACAGATACGCAGTATTTT. Translated, it gives CASSQGQQGPPNRANHTDTQYF.

V is TRBV11-2 and J is TRBJ1-2; TRBD1 is a possible D gene (6 bases). Trimming removed 2 bases at V and 13 bases at J, with 17 bases between. The CDR3 runs 13 residues. From germline, CDR1 is SGHAT and CDR2 FQNNGV. CDR3 region: CASSLSTGGASTF. The CDR3, as DNA: TGTGCCAGCAGCTTATCGACAGGTGGTGCCTCCACCTTC. The entire variable domain, with the rest obtained from reference TRBV11-2 and TRBJ1-2, is as follows: EAGVAQSPRYKIIEKRQSVAFWCNPISGHATLYWYQQILGQGPKLLIQFQNNGVVDDSQLPKDRFSAERLKGVDSTLKIQPAKLEDSAVYLCASSLSTGGASTFGSGTRLTVV.

The rearrangement links TRBV29-1 to TRBJ2-1; 8 bases match TRBD2. The CDR3 contains 15 residues. The V segment lost 6 bases and the J segment 7 bases; nucleotides outside the gene matches: 14. Germline V gene data show CDR1 as SQVTM and CDR2 as ANQGSEA. CDR3 in amino acids: CSVAGGPAEGNEQFF. The CDR3, as DNA: TGCAGCGTCGCGGGGGGACCCGCGGAAGGGAATGAGCAGTTCTTC.

The chain joins TRBV4-3 to TRBJ2-2, with 7 nucleotides matching TRBD2. V was clipped by 4 bases and J by 0 bases; unmatched bases: 2. The length of the CDR3 is 15 residues. Germline assignment: CDR1 LGHNA and CDR2 YSLEER. As DNA, the CDR3 is TGCGCCAGCAGCCCCGGGGGGTCGAACACCGGGGAGCTGTTTTTT. Amino acids: CASSPGGSNTGELFF.

The chain uses TRBV19 and TRBJ2-1; D gene uncertain. The CDR3 extends over 14 amino acids. CDR1 and CDR2 from the germline V gene are LNHDA and SQIVND (reference sequence). V shed 3 bases and J shed 6 bases, with 12 bases lying between them. CDR3 in amino acids: CASSIGWAGNEQFF. In DNA form, the CDR3 reads TGTGCCAGTAGTATTGGGTGGGCCGGCAATGAGCAGTTCTTC.

This clone was counted a single time. The J gene is TRBJ1-1, the V gene TRBV27, with TRBD1 matching over 12 bases. The CDR3 has 22 amino acids. V lost 0 bases, J lost 1 base, and 18 bases stayed unmatched. The germline V gene has CDR1 MNHEY and CDR2 SMNVEV (reference sequence). The CDR3, as DNA: TGTGCCAGCAGTTTATCGGATGGGAGAGGGACAGGGGGCCTGGGGGGGAACACTGAAGCTTTCTTT. It encodes CASSLSDGRGTGGLGGNTEAFF.

The J gene is TRBJ1-6, the V gene TRBV15, with D possibly being TRBD1 (6 bases). The CDR3 runs to 17 residues. CDR1 is LNHNV, CDR2 YYDKDF, per germline (reference sequence). V lost 0 bases and J 8 bases, leaving 17 bases between the germline ends. The CDR3 DNA sequence: TGTGCCACCAGCAGAGATTTGGGGGCGCCACGGGATTCACCCCTCCACTTT. As protein: CATSRDLGAPRDSPLHF. The whole variable domain, remainder taken from reference TRBV15 and TRBJ1-6, is DAMVIQNPRYQVTQFGKPVTLSCSQTLNHNVMYWYQQKSSQAPKLLFHYYDKDFNNEADTPDNFQSRRPNTSFCFLDIRSPGLGDTAMYLCATSRDLGAPRDSPLHFGNGTRLTVT.

The chain is built from TRBV21-1 and TRBJ1-2; the tabulated D call, TRBD1, remains unverified against the DNA. TRBV21-1 is a pseudogene locus. This CDR3 comprises 15 residues. DNA of the CDR3: TGTGCCAGCAGATCTCGGATCTGGGGGCAATATGGCTACACCTTC. Protein sequence: CASRSRIWGQYGYTF.

The chain joins TRBV5-1 to TRBJ1-3; TRBD1 is a possible D gene (6 bases). Between the trimmed V and J ends, which lost 4 bases and 4 bases, there was a span of 9 bases. The CDR3 totals 13 residues. Germline lookup yields CDR1 SGHRS and CDR2 YFSETQ. CDR3: CASSQGSGNTIYF. CDR3 coding DNA: TGCGCCAGCAGCCAGGGGAGCGGAAACACCATATATTTT. The full variable domain, rest sourced from reference TRBV5-1 and TRBJ1-3, is KAGVTQTPRYLIKTRGQQVTLSCSPISGHRSVSWYQQTPGQGLQFLFEYFSETQRNKGNFPGRFSGRQFSNSRSEMNVSTLELGDSALYLCASSQGSGNTIYFGEGSWLTVV.

The chain is built from TRBV5-1 and TRBJ2-5; maybe TRBD1 (5 bases). CDR3 length: 14 residues. The germline gives CDR1 SGHRS, CDR2 YFSETQ. V was clipped by 4 bases and J by 1 base, with 11 bases between them. The CDR3 is CASSAQGAQETQYF. CDR3 coding DNA: TGCGCCAGCAGCGCGCAAGGGGCCCAAGAGACCCAGTACTTC.

The chain recombines TRBV11-2 with TRBJ2-7; D is unresolved. Germline V gives CDR1 SGHAT, CDR2 FQNNGV. The CDR3 totals 14 residues. The ends were cut back, 6 bases at V and 3 bases at J, with 15 bases in the middle. The CDR3 spells CASRELRGVYEQYF. DNA of the CDR3: TGTGCCAGCAGGGAACTACGCGGAGTCTACGAGCAGTACTTC.

The gene calls are TRBV7-2 and TRBJ2-4; D remains ambiguous. The germline CDR1 and CDR2 sequences are SGHTA and FQGNSA. Trimming shortened V by 5 bases and J by 6 bases, and 17 bases separated the two germline ends. This CDR3 spans 15 amino acids. CDR3 residues: CASSLGRPSLNIQYF. The CDR3 nucleotides are TGTGCCAGCAGCCTAGGCCGTCCTTCACTAAACATTCAGTACTTC.

V usage is TRBV5-6 and J usage is TRBJ1-5, with a possible D match to TRBD1 (6 bases). The V gene's germline CDR1 is SGHDT and CDR2 YYEEEE. Trimming left V 1 base short and J 5 bases short, with 19 bases between. The CDR3 contains 17 residues. The CDR3: CASSLWLTGKGDQPQHF. The CDR3 DNA reads as TGTGCCAGCAGCTTGTGGTTGACAGGTAAAGGGGATCAGCCCCAGCATTTT.

The sample holds a few counts of this clone. This chain links TRBV5-1 with TRBJ2-3; the D gene is possibly TRBD1 (6 bases). CDR1 SGHRS and CDR2 YFSETQ come from the germline V gene. This CDR3 has 14 amino acids. V was pared by 0 bases and J by 2 bases, with 7 bases between. CDR3 nucleotide sequence: TGCGCCAGCAGCTTGGGGACAGCCACAGATACGCAGTATTTT. This translates into CASSLGTATDTQYF.

V usage is TRBV7-8 and J usage is TRBJ2-2; 9 positions agree with TRBD1. The CDR3 covers 15 residues. Germline CDR1 and CDR2: SGHVS and FQNEAQ. J lost 5 bases, V lost 2 bases, and 3 bases had no gene match. The CDR3 DNA reads TGTGCCAGCAGCTTACGAGACAGGGGGACCGGGGAGCTGTTTTTT. Translation gives CASSLRDRGTGELFF. The whole variable domain, remainder taken from reference TRBV7-8 and TRBJ2-2, is GAGVSQSPRYKVAKRGQDVALRCDPISGHVSLFWYQQALGQGPEFLTYFQNEAQLDKSGLPSDRFFAERPEGSVSTLKIQRTQQEDSAVYLCASSLRDRGTGELFFGEGSRLTVL.

The chain links TRBV5-1 to TRBJ1-2; weak D call: TRBD1 (6 bases). V gave up 0 bases and J gave up 5 bases, with 14 bases separating them. CDR3 length: 15 residues. The germline gives CDR1 SGHRS, CDR2 YFSETQ. In DNA, the CDR3 is TGCGCCAGCAGCTTGGAATCGGGACAACTTTATGGCTACACCTTC. It yields the protein CASSLESGQLYGYTF.